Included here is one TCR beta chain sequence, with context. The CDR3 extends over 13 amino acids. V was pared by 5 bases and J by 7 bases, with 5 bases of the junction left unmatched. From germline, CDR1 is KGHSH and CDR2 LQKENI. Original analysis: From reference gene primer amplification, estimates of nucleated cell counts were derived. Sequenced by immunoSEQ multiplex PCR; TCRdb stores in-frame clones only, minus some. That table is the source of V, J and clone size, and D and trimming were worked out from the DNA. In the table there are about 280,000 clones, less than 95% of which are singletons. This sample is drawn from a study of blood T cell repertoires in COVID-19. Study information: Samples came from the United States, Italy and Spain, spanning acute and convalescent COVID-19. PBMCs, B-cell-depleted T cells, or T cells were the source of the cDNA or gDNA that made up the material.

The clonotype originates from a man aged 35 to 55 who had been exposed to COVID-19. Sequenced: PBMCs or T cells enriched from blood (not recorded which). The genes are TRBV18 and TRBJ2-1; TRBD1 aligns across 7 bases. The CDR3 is CASSTGAGNEQFF. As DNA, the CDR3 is TGTGCCAGCTCAACAGGGGCAGGGAATGAGCAGTTCTTC.